This T cell receptor beta chain was profiled in a study of blood T cell repertoires in COVID-19. About this clone itself: Other DNA sequences in this sample translate to the same CDR3.

The CDR3 has 13 amino acids. V gave up 4 bases and J gave up 1 base, with 7 bases separating them. Germline CDR1 SGHTA, CDR2 FQGTGA. Assay used: immunoSEQ multiplex PCR; TCRdb lists only in-frame clones, some missing. Among 200,000 to 300,000 clones listed, around 86% were seen once. Material for sequencing was peripheral blood. The V call is TRBV7-3, the J call TRBJ1-1; the D is unclear. The origin of this receptor is a woman between 55 and 75 years old with COVID-19, enrolled during active disease. CDR3 nucleotide sequence: TGTGCCAGCAGCTCAAACAGGAACACTGAAGCTTTCTTT. This translates into CASSSNRNTEAFF.